This TCR beta chain was sequenced in a study of blood T cell repertoires in COVID-19. Losses at the gene ends were 5 bases for V and 12 bases for J; bases not matched to a gene: 7. The CDR3 length is 12 residues. Seattle-derived patients entered the study during active infection and were followed longitudinally. Assay: immunoSEQ multiplex PCR; the TCRdb copy retains only in-frame clones and omits some. Of 75,000 to 95,000 clones in the sample, around 82% are singletons; the top ten hold more than 35%. This clonotype originated in a man in his 60s with COVID-19, enrolled during active disease. This rearrangement joins TRBV12-3 or TRBV12-4 to TRBJ2-1; 7 bases line up with TRBD1. The sequenced material came from peripheral blood. Here the CDR3 DNA reads TGTGCCAGCAGTCAAGACAGGGCAGGGCAGTTCTTC. Protein product: CASSQDRAGQFF.